The 4 T cell receptor beta chains presented below share a single source sample, sequenced in a study of post-analysis software for immune sequencing data. These receptors have no identified antigens. Every TCR beta cDNA library bore unique molecular identifiers. A single record per CDR3 protein comes from TCRdb applying MiXCR to the PCR reads. Here the sample spans approximately 350,000 distinct CDR3 sequences, about a third being singletons. Whole-study results and caveats: About 5 TRBV segments appeared more often in patients than in controls, and TRBV5-6, TRBV5-1 and TRBV20-1 were among these.

Sequencing input: blood. These receptors were obtained from a girl between 10 and 17 years old with multiple sclerosis.

This clonotype came up once. The CDR3, as DNA: TGTGCCAGCAGCGTAGCGGGGCCAGCGGGCACCGGGGAGCTGTTTTTT. Translation gives CASSVAGPAGTGELFF. This chain uses TRBV9 with TRBJ2-2; possibly TRBD2 for D (6 bases). The CDR3 contains 16 residues. Germline CDR1 and CDR2: SGDLS and YYNGEE. V lost 0 bases to trimming and J lost 4 bases, with 13 bases between them.

V and J are TRBV5-5 and TRBJ1-2; D perhaps matches TRBD1 (6 bases). Germline lookup yields CDR1 SGHKS and CDR2 YYEKEE (reference sequence). Deletions cut 0 bases from V and 4 bases from J, with 10 bases between. CDR3 length: 14 residues. The CDR3 coding sequence is TGTGCCAGCAGCTTGGACAGGGTGGCCTATGGCTACACCTTC. Protein sequence: CASSLDRVAYGYTF.

In its sample, this clonotype was seen a few times. The chain has TRBV20-1 and TRBJ2-1, with 9 bases lining up with TRBD1. Germline V gene lookup returns CDR1 DFQATT and CDR2 SNEGSKA (reference sequence). The CDR3 length is 17 residues. V trimming: 5 bases; J trimming: 1 base; junction bases outside the gene matches: 12. The CDR3 coding sequence is TGCAGTGCTCCGGGACAGGGCCTGGTTTGGTCCTACAATGAGCAGTTCTTC. It translates to CSAPGQGLVWSYNEQFF.

This chain connects TRBV12-3 or TRBV12-4 to TRBJ2-1; TRBD2 aligns across 8 bases. V shed 4 bases and J 10 bases; nucleotides not matched to a gene: 9. The CDR3 covers 14 residues. CDR3 nucleotides: TGTGCCAGCAGTTCCGGGACTAGAGGGGGGGAGCAGTTCTTC. This codes for CASSSGTRGGEQFF.